The 12 T cell receptor beta chains below come from one sample, sequenced in a study of blood T cell repertoires in COVID-19. TCRdb's table, derived via immunoSEQ multiplex PCR, lists solely in-frame clones and lacks some. The sample holds about 250,000 clones, just over 85% seen once. The specimen sequenced was PBMCs or T cells enriched from blood (not recorded which). These receptor sequences come from a man aged 40-49 years who had recovered from COVID-19.

The rearrangement joins TRBV30 to TRBJ1-2; 7 nucleotides line up with TRBD1. The CDR3 has 12 residues. Germline assignment: CDR1 GTSNPN and CDR2 SVGIG (reference sequence). V lost 3 bases, J lost 8 bases, and 6 bases stayed unmatched. The CDR3 region is CAWRRQGGGYTF. The CDR3 region has the DNA TGTGCCTGGAGACGACAGGGAGGAGGCTACACCTTC.

The chain is built from TRBV9 and TRBJ2-7; 9 nucleotides match TRBD2. V was pared by 3 bases and J by 3 bases, with 7 bases of the junction left unmatched. The CDR3 sequence is 15 residues long. The germline V gene has CDR1 SGDLS and CDR2 YYNGEE. In DNA form, the CDR3 reads TGTGCCAGCAGCGGGGAGACTAGCGGCGGCTACGAGCAGTACTTC. Residues: CASSGETSGGYEQYF.

The rearrangement joins TRBV7-8 to TRBJ1-2; D is unclear. The germline CDR1 and CDR2 sequences are SGHVS and FQNEAQ. The CDR3 length is 14 residues. V lost 1 base, J lost 8 bases, and 14 bases lay in between. The CDR3 bases are TGTGCCAGCAGCTTAGAACGAGAGCGGATGGGCTACACCTTC. This codes for CASSLERERMGYTF.

This clone was counted between two and nine times. The chain is built from TRBV11-2 and TRBJ1-4; D remains ambiguous. The CDR3 is 15 residues long. Germline V gene data show CDR1 as SGHAT and CDR2 as FQNNGV. Trimming left V 0 bases short and J 5 bases short, with 10 bases between. The CDR3 loop reads CASSLDGRSNEKLFF. The CDR3 DNA is TGTGCCAGCAGCTTAGATGGTAGGAGCAATGAAAAACTGTTTTTT.

The chain is built from TRBV2 and TRBJ1-1; 7 bases are shared with TRBD1. This CDR3 is 14 amino acids long. The V and J ends lost 3 bases and 4 bases, in that order; junction bases with no gene match: 5. Germline CDR1 reads SNHLY; CDR2 reads FYNNEI. Here the CDR3 reads CASSDPGGITEAFF. The CDR3 DNA sequence: TGTGCCAGCAGTGACCCAGGGGGTATCACTGAAGCTTTCTTT.

This clone showed up just once. This sequence joins TRBV7-6 and TRBJ1-1; a possible D gene is TRBD1 (5 bases). The germline gives CDR1 SGHVS, CDR2 FNYEAQ. The V end lost 3 bases, the J end lost 6 bases, and 11 bases lay between the germline ends. There are 13 residues in the CDR3. The CDR3 protein is CASSFSGKAEAFF. DNA for the CDR3: TGTGCCAGCAGCTTTTCAGGGAAGGCTGAAGCTTTCTTT.

The table lists this clone with a count of one. V and J are TRBV19 and TRBJ2-1; weak D call: TRBD2 (6 bases). Trimming took 2 bases from V and 6 from J, leaving 17 bases between them. CDR1 is LNHDA and CDR2 is SQIVND in the germline V gene (reference sequence). This CDR3 comprises 16 residues. Here the CDR3 reads CASSIRLLEGPNEQFF. The CDR3 DNA reads TGTGCCAGTAGTATAAGGTTACTGGAGGGCCCCAATGAGCAGTTCTTC.

The chain carries TRBV5-1 and TRBJ1-2, with TRBD1 identical over 7 bases. The junction had 9 bases not matched to a gene; V was cut back by 4 bases and J by 0 bases. The length of the CDR3 is 16 residues. Germline V gene sequence: CDR1 SGHRS, CDR2 YFSETQ. The DNA of the CDR3 is TGCGCCAGCAGCACGGGACAGCGGTCGTCTAACTATGGCTACACCTTC. Amino acids: CASSTGQRSSNYGYTF.

The chain employs TRBV6-5 and TRBJ2-7, with D possibly being TRBD2 (7 bases). The CDR3 extends over 13 amino acids. Per the germline V gene, CDR1 is MNHEY and CDR2 is SVGAGI. Deletions cut 7 bases from V and 5 bases from J, with 15 bases between. Here the CDR3 reads CASTVGGADEQYF. CDR3 bases: TGTGCCAGCACCGTGGGGGGGGCCGACGAGCAGTACTTC.

The rearrangement uses TRBV4-3 and TRBJ2-6; TRBD1 agrees at 8 bases. The CDR3 runs to 18 residues. Germline V gene data show CDR1 as LGHNA and CDR2 as YSLEER. With 0 bases clipped from V and 3 bases from J, the junction kept 7 bases outside the gene matches. The CDR3 reads CASSQDSGQGGGANVLTF. The CDR3 DNA is TGCGCCAGCAGCCAAGATTCAGGACAGGGCGGTGGGGCCAACGTCCTGACTTTC.

This clone was seen just once. The chain carries TRBV2 and TRBJ1-2; tentative D call: TRBD1 (5 bases). This CDR3 has 14 residues. Germline-derived CDR1 and CDR2 are SNHLY and FYNNEI. V lost 6 bases and J 0 bases, leaving 11 bases between the germline ends. The chain's CDR3 is CASSRAASNYGYTF. CDR3 in DNA: TGTGCCAGCAGCAGGGCAGCTTCTAACTATGGCTACACCTTC.

CDR3 in DNA: TGTGCCAGCAGCCAAGATCGAGATGAGCAGTTCTTC. This codes for CASSQDRDEQFF. This chain joins TRBV3-1 (or the pseudogene TRBV3-2) and TRBJ2-1; D unresolved. Germline loops: CDR1 LGHDT, CDR2 YNNKEL (reference sequence). The ends were cut back, 0 bases at V and 8 bases at J, with 5 bases in the middle. The CDR3 is 12 amino acids.